Listed below are T cell receptor beta chains from one sample, sequenced in a study of blood T cell repertoires in COVID-19. TCRdb's table, derived via immunoSEQ multiplex PCR, lists solely in-frame clones and lacks some. This table holds around 320,000 clones, more than 85% found once. What was sequenced was PBMCs or T cells enriched from blood (not recorded which). The source is a woman in her twenties or thirties who had been exposed to COVID-19. The CDR3 runs from the conserved cysteine through the conserved F or W. The order of the fields is CDR3 length, J gene, clone size, D gene, V gene, CDR3 protein, CDR3 DNA. A D gene is named only where the DNA matches it firmly. Where a row states a size, it is once, few, many or the class of an expanded clone; other rows omit it.

CDR3 length: 15; J gene: TRBJ1-5; clone size: -; D gene: TRBD1; V gene: TRBV5-1; CDR3 protein: CASRHGTGGEQPQHF; CDR3 DNA: TGCGCCAGCAGACACGGGACAGGGGGCGAACAGCCCCAGCATTTT
CDR3 length: 13; J gene: TRBJ1-1; clone size: -; D gene: -; V gene: TRBV9; CDR3 protein: CASSVGGRAEAFF; CDR3 DNA: TGTGCCAGCAGCGTAGGGGGGCGGGCTGAAGCTTTCTTT
CDR3 length: 14; J gene: TRBJ2-3; clone size: -; D gene: TRBD1; V gene: TRBV29-1; CDR3 protein: CSVGDRVSTDTQYF; CDR3 DNA: TGCAGCGTTGGGGACAGAGTTAGCACAGATACGCAGTATTTT
CDR3 length: 15; J gene: TRBJ1-2; clone size: once; D gene: TRBD1; V gene: TRBV27; CDR3 protein: CASSPRTGLMLGYTF; CDR3 DNA: TGTGCCAGCAGTCCCCGGACAGGGCTCATGTTAGGCTACACCTTC
CDR3 length: 15; J gene: TRBJ2-2; clone size: -; D gene: TRBD1; V gene: TRBV14; CDR3 protein: CASSIQGRDTGELFF; CDR3 DNA: TGTGCCAGCAGCATACAGGGGCGTGACACCGGGGAGCTGTTTTTT
CDR3 length: 17; J gene: TRBJ2-3; clone size: -; D gene: TRBD2; V gene: TRBV2; CDR3 protein: CASSEGLAGGPMGTQYF; CDR3 DNA: TGTGCCAGCAGTGAAGGGCTAGCGGGGGGACCTATGGGCACGCAGTATTTT
CDR3 length: 14; J gene: TRBJ1-1; clone size: -; D gene: -; V gene: TRBV2; CDR3 protein: CASSLGAGRTEAFF; CDR3 DNA: TGTGCCAGCAGCCTTGGGGCGGGAAGGACTGAAGCTTTCTTT
CDR3 length: 16; J gene: TRBJ2-3; clone size: -; D gene: TRBD2; V gene: TRBV10-3; CDR3 protein: CAISGTTSGHTDTQYF; CDR3 DNA: TGTGCCATCAGTGGAACTACTAGCGGACACACAGATACGCAGTATTTT
CDR3 length: 15; J gene: TRBJ1-2; clone size: -; D gene: TRBD1; V gene: TRBV19; CDR3 protein: CASRTTGGIGYGYTF; CDR3 DNA: TGTGCCAGTAGGACAACAGGGGGCATTGGCTATGGCTACACCTTC
CDR3 length: 15; J gene: TRBJ1-3; clone size: -; D gene: -; V gene: TRBV6-1; CDR3 protein: CASSGVWSSGNTIYF; CDR3 DNA: TGTGCCAGCAGTGGCGTATGGAGCTCTGGAAACACCATATATTTT
CDR3 length: 15; J gene: TRBJ2-3; clone size: -; D gene: TRBD2; V gene: TRBV19; CDR3 protein: CASSIGLAGDRTQYF; CDR3 DNA: TGTGCCAGTAGTATCGGACTAGCGGGGGATCGTACGCAGTATTTT
CDR3 length: 15; J gene: TRBJ1-2; clone size: -; D gene: -; V gene: TRBV11-2; CDR3 protein: CASSLGGGGFYGYTF; CDR3 DNA: TGTGCCAGCAGCTTAGGCGGTGGGGGGTTCTATGGCTACACCTTC
CDR3 length: 15; J gene: TRBJ1-6; clone size: once; D gene: TRBD1; V gene: TRBV4-3; CDR3 protein: CASSQGTGGNSPLHF; CDR3 DNA: TGCGCCAGCAGCCAAGGGACAGGAGGAAATTCACCCCTCCACTTT
CDR3 length: 16; J gene: TRBJ2-1; clone size: -; D gene: -; V gene: TRBV9; CDR3 protein: CASSVNKGRGYNEQFF; CDR3 DNA: TGTGCCAGCAGCGTAAATAAGGGGCGGGGATACAATGAGCAGTTCTTC
CDR3 length: 16; J gene: TRBJ1-6; clone size: -; D gene: TRBD1; V gene: TRBV7-6; CDR3 protein: CASSLITTGGNSPLHF; CDR3 DNA: TGTGCCAGCAGCCTGATTACGACAGGGGGCAACTCACCCCTCCACTTT
CDR3 length: 15; J gene: TRBJ1-3; clone size: -; D gene: -; V gene: TRBV5-1; CDR3 protein: CASSAGRASGNTIYF; CDR3 DNA: TGCGCCAGCAGCGCGGGAAGGGCCTCTGGAAACACCATATATTTT
CDR3 length: 16; J gene: TRBJ2-2; clone size: once; D gene: TRBD2; V gene: TRBV10-3; CDR3 protein: CAISGLAGGPTGELFF; CDR3 DNA: TGTGCCATCAGTGGGCTAGCGGGGGGGCCGACCGGGGAGCTGTTTTTT
CDR3 length: 14; J gene: TRBJ2-7; clone size: -; D gene: -; V gene: TRBV6-5; CDR3 protein: CASLRGKSSYEQYF; CDR3 DNA: TGTGCCAGCCTACGGGGAAAAAGCTCCTACGAGCAGTACTTC
CDR3 length: 11; J gene: TRBJ1-5; clone size: -; D gene: -; V gene: TRBV21-1; CDR3 protein: CASGGGQPQHF; CDR3 DNA: TGTGCCAGCGGGGGGGGTCAGCCCCAGCATTTT
CDR3 length: 14; J gene: TRBJ1-3; clone size: -; D gene: -; V gene: TRBV15; CDR3 protein: CATMRRGDGNTIYF; CDR3 DNA: TGTGCCACCATGCGGCGGGGGGATGGAAACACCATATATTTT
CDR3 length: 16; J gene: TRBJ1-2; clone size: -; D gene: TRBD1; V gene: TRBV4-1; CDR3 protein: CASSQDSGTGSYGYTF; CDR3 DNA: TGCGCCAGCAGCCAAGATTCCGGGACAGGGAGTTATGGCTACACCTTC
CDR3 length: 13; J gene: TRBJ1-2; clone size: -; D gene: TRBD1; V gene: TRBV9; CDR3 protein: CASSGQGARGYTF; CDR3 DNA: TGTGCCAGCAGCGGACAGGGGGCGCGTGGCTACACCTTC
CDR3 length: 14; J gene: TRBJ2-7; clone size: -; D gene: -; V gene: TRBV3-1/TRBV3-2; CDR3 protein: CASSQASGSYEQYF; CDR3 DNA: TGTGCCAGCAGCCAAGCGTCAGGGTCCTACGAGCAGTACTTC
CDR3 length: 14; J gene: TRBJ2-7; clone size: -; D gene: -; V gene: TRBV19; CDR3 protein: CASSIVGRSYEQYF; CDR3 DNA: TGTGCCAGTAGTATAGTAGGCAGGTCCTACGAGCAGTACTTC
CDR3 length: 17; J gene: TRBJ1-2; clone size: -; D gene: -; V gene: TRBV5-1; CDR3 protein: CASSLIGVRRGRYGYTF; CDR3 DNA: TGCGCCAGCAGCTTGATTGGTGTTCGGAGGGGTCGGTATGGCTACACCTTC
CDR3 length: 15; J gene: TRBJ2-3; clone size: -; D gene: -; V gene: TRBV20-1; CDR3 protein: CSASSMLVRHRAQYF; CDR3 DNA: TGCAGTGCTAGTTCTATGCTAGTAAGGCATCGGGCGCAGTATTTT
CDR3 length: 11; J gene: TRBJ1-2; clone size: once; D gene: -; V gene: TRBV7-6; CDR3 protein: CASSGDFGYTF; CDR3 DNA: TGTGCCAGCAGCGGGGACTTTGGCTACACCTTC
CDR3 length: 11; J gene: TRBJ2-1; clone size: -; D gene: -; V gene: TRBV4-2; CDR3 protein: CASSLYNEQFF; CDR3 DNA: TGTGCCAGCAGCCTTTATAATGAGCAGTTCTTC
CDR3 length: 14; J gene: TRBJ2-5; clone size: -; D gene: -; V gene: TRBV5-1; CDR3 protein: CASSSAAGQETQYF; CDR3 DNA: TGCGCCAGCAGCTCCGCGGCGGGTCAAGAGACCCAGTACTTC
CDR3 length: 14; J gene: TRBJ1-2; clone size: -; D gene: -; V gene: TRBV5-4; CDR3 protein: CASSSRDKANGYTF; CDR3 DNA: TGTGCCAGCAGCTCCCGGGACAAGGCAAATGGCTACACCTTC
CDR3 length: 15; J gene: TRBJ2-7; clone size: -; D gene: TRBD1; V gene: TRBV4-2; CDR3 protein: CASSQAQGAGGEQYF; CDR3 DNA: TGTGCCAGCAGCCAAGCCCAGGGGGCAGGTGGGGAGCAGTACTTC
CDR3 length: 15; J gene: TRBJ1-6; clone size: -; D gene: -; V gene: TRBV6-4; CDR3 protein: CASDGATESNSPLHF; CDR3 DNA: TGTGCCTCCGATGGGGCGACCGAGTCGAATTCACCCCTCCACTTT
CDR3 length: 15; J gene: TRBJ1-2; clone size: -; D gene: -; V gene: TRBV5-6; CDR3 protein: CASSDRRGRWSGYTF; CDR3 DNA: TGTGCCAGCAGCGACCGGCGGGGGCGCTGGTCCGGCTACACCTTC
CDR3 length: 14; J gene: TRBJ1-2; clone size: -; D gene: -; V gene: TRBV5-6; CDR3 protein: CASSLVGQPYGYTF; CDR3 DNA: TGTGCCAGCAGCTTAGTGGGACAACCATATGGCTACACCTTC
CDR3 length: 15; J gene: TRBJ2-1; clone size: -; D gene: -; V gene: TRBV19; CDR3 protein: CASSPWGDSYNEQFF; CDR3 DNA: TGTGCCAGTAGTCCCTGGGGGGACAGCTACAATGAGCAGTTCTTC
CDR3 length: 14; J gene: TRBJ2-5; clone size: -; D gene: -; V gene: TRBV5-1; CDR3 protein: CASSLGQAVETQYF; CDR3 DNA: TGCGCCAGCAGCTTGGGACAGGCGGTGGAGACCCAGTACTTC
CDR3 length: 16; J gene: TRBJ2-3; clone size: -; D gene: TRBD2; V gene: TRBV4-1; CDR3 protein: CASSQVGLAATDTQYF; CDR3 DNA: TGCGCCAGCAGCCAAGTCGGACTAGCGGCGACAGATACGCAGTATTTT
CDR3 length: 16; J gene: TRBJ1-6; clone size: -; D gene: TRBD1; V gene: TRBV7-6; CDR3 protein: CASSLRSDRMDSPLHF; CDR3 DNA: TGTGCCAGCAGCTTACGCTCGGACAGGATGGATTCACCCCTCCACTTT
CDR3 length: 15; J gene: TRBJ1-5; clone size: -; D gene: -; V gene: TRBV6-1; CDR3 protein: CASSERGLVDQPQHF; CDR3 DNA: TGTGCCAGCAGTGAACGGGGGTTGGTAGATCAGCCCCAGCATTTT
CDR3 length: 14; J gene: TRBJ1-3; clone size: -; D gene: TRBD1; V gene: TRBV7-9; CDR3 protein: CASSRDRGANTIYF; CDR3 DNA: TGTGCCAGCAGCCGGGACAGGGGAGCAAACACCATATATTTT
CDR3 length: 14; J gene: TRBJ1-2; clone size: -; D gene: TRBD1; V gene: TRBV2; CDR3 protein: CASSRDRGYYGYTF; CDR3 DNA: TGTGCCAGCAGCCGAGACAGGGGATACTATGGCTACACCTTC
CDR3 length: 15; J gene: TRBJ2-1; clone size: -; D gene: TRBD2; V gene: TRBV3-1/TRBV3-2; CDR3 protein: CASSLLAGGPDEQFF; CDR3 DNA: TGTGCCAGCAGCCTGCTAGCGGGGGGGCCTGATGAGCAGTTCTTC
CDR3 length: 16; J gene: TRBJ2-2; clone size: -; D gene: TRBD2; V gene: TRBV2; CDR3 protein: CASSGLAGGNTGELFF; CDR3 DNA: TGTGCCAGCAGTGGACTAGCGGGGGGGAACACCGGGGAGCTGTTTTTT
CDR3 length: 11; J gene: TRBJ1-2; clone size: once; D gene: -; V gene: TRBV29-1; CDR3 protein: CSVWSGYGYTF; CDR3 DNA: TGCAGCGTTTGGAGTGGCTATGGCTACACCTTC
CDR3 length: 15; J gene: TRBJ2-3; clone size: -; D gene: -; V gene: TRBV30; CDR3 protein: CAWSVPRQGGDTQYF; CDR3 DNA: TGTGCCTGGAGTGTGCCTCGACAGGGAGGTGATACGCAGTATTTT
CDR3 length: 13; J gene: TRBJ1-6; clone size: -; D gene: -; V gene: TRBV6-6; CDR3 protein: CASRDVGDSPLHF; CDR3 DNA: TGTGCCAGCAGGGACGTCGGGGATTCACCCCTCCACTTT
CDR3 length: 14; J gene: TRBJ2-7; clone size: -; D gene: -; V gene: TRBV7-2; CDR3 protein: CASSYLGEFYEQYF; CDR3 DNA: TGTGCCAGCAGCTATCTGGGCGAGTTCTACGAGCAGTACTTC
CDR3 length: 17; J gene: TRBJ1-5; clone size: -; D gene: TRBD1; V gene: TRBV27; CDR3 protein: CASSSTSDRVFGQPQHF; CDR3 DNA: TGTGCCAGCAGTTCTACATCGGACAGGGTTTTTGGTCAGCCCCAGCATTTT
CDR3 length: 15; J gene: TRBJ1-2; clone size: -; D gene: -; V gene: TRBV2; CDR3 protein: CASTTPGSFNYGYTF; CDR3 DNA: TGTGCCAGCACCACCCCGGGGAGTTTTAACTATGGCTACACCTTC
CDR3 length: 15; J gene: TRBJ2-1; clone size: once; D gene: -; V gene: TRBV3-1/TRBV3-2; CDR3 protein: CASSQVTGSYNEQFF; CDR3 DNA: TGTGCCAGCAGCCAAGTAACCGGGTCCTACAATGAGCAGTTCTTC
CDR3 length: 16; J gene: TRBJ1-2; clone size: -; D gene: TRBD1; V gene: TRBV5-5; CDR3 protein: CASSTVQTGGSYGYTF; CDR3 DNA: TGTGCCAGCAGCACAGTACAGACAGGGGGAAGCTATGGCTACACCTTC
CDR3 length: 14; J gene: TRBJ1-2; clone size: -; D gene: TRBD1; V gene: TRBV11-2; CDR3 protein: CASSARDRGYGYTF; CDR3 DNA: TGTGCCAGCAGCGCCCGGGACAGGGGCTATGGCTACACCTTC
CDR3 length: 15; J gene: TRBJ1-4; clone size: -; D gene: -; V gene: TRBV4-2; CDR3 protein: CASSQGAGSNEKLFF; CDR3 DNA: TGTGCCAGCAGCCAAGGGGCAGGCTCTAATGAAAAACTGTTTTTT